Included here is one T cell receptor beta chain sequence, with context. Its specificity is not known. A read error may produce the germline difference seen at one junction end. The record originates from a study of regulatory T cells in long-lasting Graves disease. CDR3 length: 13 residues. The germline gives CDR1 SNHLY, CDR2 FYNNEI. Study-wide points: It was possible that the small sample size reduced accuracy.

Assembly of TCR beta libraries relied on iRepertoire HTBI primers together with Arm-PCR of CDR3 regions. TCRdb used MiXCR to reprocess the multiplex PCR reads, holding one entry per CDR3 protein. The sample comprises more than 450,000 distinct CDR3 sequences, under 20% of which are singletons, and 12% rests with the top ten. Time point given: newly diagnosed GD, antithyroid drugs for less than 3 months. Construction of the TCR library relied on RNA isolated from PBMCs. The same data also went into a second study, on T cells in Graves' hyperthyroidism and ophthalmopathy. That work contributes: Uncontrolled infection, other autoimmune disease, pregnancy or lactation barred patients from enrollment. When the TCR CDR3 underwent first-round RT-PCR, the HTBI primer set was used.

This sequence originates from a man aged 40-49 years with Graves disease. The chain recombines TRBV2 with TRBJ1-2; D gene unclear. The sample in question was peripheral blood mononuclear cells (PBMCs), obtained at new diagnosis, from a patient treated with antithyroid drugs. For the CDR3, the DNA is TGCGCCAGCAGCCAACCGGGTCTCTATGGCTACACCTTC. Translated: CASSQPGLYGYTF.